These 6 T cell receptor beta chains were all obtained from the same sample, sequenced in a study of cytomegalovirus exposure and HLA in healthy donors. The repertoire was sequenced with immunoSEQ multiplex PCR; TCRdb's copy has only in-frame clones and lacks some. The sample lists 200,000 or so clones, over 65% seen once, with roughly 7% in the top ten. The specimen sequenced was PBMCs. The receptor set was obtained from a man younger than 35 in good health and CMV-seropositive.

The chain uses TRBV4-2 and TRBJ2-7; D is ambiguous. This CDR3 contains 11 residues. V was pared by 4 bases and J by 3 bases, with 4 bases between. Germline CDR1 is LGHNA and CDR2 is YNFKEQ. Here the CDR3 reads CASSPGYEQYF. CDR3 in DNA: TGTGCCAGCAGCCCCGGCTACGAGCAGTACTTC.

This chain connects TRBV9 to TRBJ2-3, with 7 positions matching TRBD2. This CDR3 region has 16 residues. V trimming: 0 bases; J trimming: 0 bases; junction bases outside the gene matches: 4. Germline CDR1 and CDR2: SGDLS and YYNGEE. CDR3: CASSVASGASTDTQYF. CDR3 bases: TGTGCCAGCAGCGTAGCAAGCGGGGCTAGCACAGATACGCAGTATTTT.

The rearrangement joins TRBV28 to TRBJ2-1; 7 bases match TRBD2. Germline CDR1 reads MDHEN; CDR2 reads SYDVKM. The V gene end was trimmed by 6 bases and the J gene end by 4 bases; junction bases not matched to a gene: 9. The CDR3 spans 15 residues. As DNA, the CDR3 is TGTGCCAGCAGCCCGATCAGCGGGACGTACAATGAGCAGTTCTTC. Translation gives CASSPISGTYNEQFF.

This clone has more than one count but fewer than ten. J is TRBJ1-3 and V is TRBV9; D ambiguous. Trimming shortened V by 7 bases and J by 4 bases, and 12 bases separated the two germline ends. The CDR3 has 13 residues. CDR1 and CDR2 (germline): SGDLS, YYNGEE. The CDR3 sequence is CASEDRSGNTIYF. DNA for the CDR3: TGTGCCAGCGAGGATCGGTCCGGAAACACCATATATTTT. Together with reference TRBV9 and TRBJ1-3, the CDR3 gives the full variable domain: DSGVTQTPKHLITATGQRVTLRCSPRSGDLSVYWYQQSLDQGLQFLIQYYNGEERAKGNILERFSAQQFPDLHSELNLSSLELGDSALYFCASEDRSGNTIYFGEGSWLTVV.

The V call is TRBV6-4, the J call TRBJ2-7, with D maybe TRBD1 (6 bases). The V and J ends lost 5 bases and 0 bases respectively, with 11 bases between them. The germline CDR1 and CDR2 sequences are MRHNA and SNTAGT. The CDR3 is made up of 14 amino acids. The CDR3 DNA sequence: TGTGCCAGCAGTTACGGGACAAACTCCTACGAGCAGTACTTC. This gives the protein CASSYGTNSYEQYF.

The chain recombines TRBV2 with TRBJ2-2, with 10 bases lining up with TRBD1. From germline, CDR1 is SNHLY and CDR2 FYNNEI. J lost 7 bases, V lost 6 bases, and 5 bases had no gene match. This CDR3 spans 14 amino acids. CDR3 DNA: TGTGCCAGCAGGGGGGGACAGGGGATCGGGGAGCTGTTTTTT. Protein: CASRGGQGIGELFF.